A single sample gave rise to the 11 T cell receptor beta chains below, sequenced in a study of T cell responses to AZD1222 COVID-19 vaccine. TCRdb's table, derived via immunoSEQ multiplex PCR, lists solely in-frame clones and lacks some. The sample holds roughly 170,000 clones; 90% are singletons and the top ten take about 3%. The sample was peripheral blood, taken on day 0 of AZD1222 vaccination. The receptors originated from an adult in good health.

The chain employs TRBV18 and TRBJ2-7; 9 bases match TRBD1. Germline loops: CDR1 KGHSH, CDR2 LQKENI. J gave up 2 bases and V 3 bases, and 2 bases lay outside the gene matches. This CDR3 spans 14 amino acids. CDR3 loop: CASSPDRGPYEQYF. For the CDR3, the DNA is TGTGCCAGCTCACCGGACAGGGGCCCCTACGAGCAGTACTTC.

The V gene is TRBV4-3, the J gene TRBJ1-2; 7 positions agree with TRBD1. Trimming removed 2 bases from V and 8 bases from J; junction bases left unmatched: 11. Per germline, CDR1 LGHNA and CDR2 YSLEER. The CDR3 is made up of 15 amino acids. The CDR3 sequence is CASSQSGTVGRGYTF. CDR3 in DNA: TGCGCCAGCAGCCAATCCGGGACAGTGGGCCGGGGCTACACCTTC.

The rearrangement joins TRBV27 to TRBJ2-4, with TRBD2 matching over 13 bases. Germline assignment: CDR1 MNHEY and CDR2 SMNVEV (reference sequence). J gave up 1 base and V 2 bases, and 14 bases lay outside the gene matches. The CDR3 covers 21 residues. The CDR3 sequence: CASSLNGLAGASPFAKNIQYF. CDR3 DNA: TGTGCCAGCAGTTTAAATGGACTAGCGGGGGCCTCCCCTTTTGCCAAAAACATTCAGTACTTC.

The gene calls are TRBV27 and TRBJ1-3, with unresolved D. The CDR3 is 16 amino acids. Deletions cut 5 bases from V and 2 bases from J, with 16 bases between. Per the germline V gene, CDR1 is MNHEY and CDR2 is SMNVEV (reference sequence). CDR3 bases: TGTGCCAGCAGTCGCATCTCTAATGTGGCTGGAAACACCATATATTTT. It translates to CASSRISNVAGNTIYF.

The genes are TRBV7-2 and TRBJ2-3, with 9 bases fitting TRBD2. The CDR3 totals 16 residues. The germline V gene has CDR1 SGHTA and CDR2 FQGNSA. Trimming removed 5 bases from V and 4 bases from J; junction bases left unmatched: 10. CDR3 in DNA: TGTGCCAGCAGCGGAGGTGCTAGCGGGGCACCAGATACGCAGTATTTT. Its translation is CASSGGASGAPDTQYF.

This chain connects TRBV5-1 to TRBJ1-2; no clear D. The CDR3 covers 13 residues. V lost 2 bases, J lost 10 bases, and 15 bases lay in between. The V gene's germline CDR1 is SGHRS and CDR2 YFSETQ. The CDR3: CASSLEPLFNYTF. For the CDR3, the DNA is TGCGCCAGCAGCTTAGAACCCCTGTTTAACTACACCTTC.

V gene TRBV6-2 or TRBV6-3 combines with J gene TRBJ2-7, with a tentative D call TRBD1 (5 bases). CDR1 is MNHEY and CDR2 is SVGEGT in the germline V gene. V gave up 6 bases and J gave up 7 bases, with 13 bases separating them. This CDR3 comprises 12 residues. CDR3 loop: CASSWGPGEQYF. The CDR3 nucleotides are TGTGCCAGCAGCTGGGGCCCTGGGGAGCAGTACTTC.

CDR3 in DNA: TGTGCCAGCATTACGACAGGGACTGGAAACACCATATATTTT. It yields the protein CASITTGTGNTIYF. The chain carries TRBV2 and TRBJ1-3; 7 bases fit TRBD1. The V gene end was trimmed by 7 bases and the J gene end by 2 bases; junction bases not matched to a gene: 5. This CDR3 is 14 amino acids long. The V gene's germline CDR1 is SNHLY and CDR2 FYNNEI.

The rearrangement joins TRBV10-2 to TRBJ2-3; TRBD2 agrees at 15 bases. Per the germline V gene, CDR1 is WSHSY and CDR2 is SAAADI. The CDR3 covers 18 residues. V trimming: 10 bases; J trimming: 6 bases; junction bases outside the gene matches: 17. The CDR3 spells CATQGWTSGGAQGDTQYF. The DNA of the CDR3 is TGCGCCACCCAGGGGTGGACTAGCGGGGGGGCCCAGGGGGATACGCAGTATTTT.

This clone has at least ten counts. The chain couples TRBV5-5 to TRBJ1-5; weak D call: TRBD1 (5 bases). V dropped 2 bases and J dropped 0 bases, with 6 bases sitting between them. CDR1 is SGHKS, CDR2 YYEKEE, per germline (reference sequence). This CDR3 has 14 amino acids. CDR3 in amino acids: CASSFRDSNQPQHF. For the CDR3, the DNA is TGTGCCAGCAGCTTCAGGGATAGCAATCAGCCCCAGCATTTT. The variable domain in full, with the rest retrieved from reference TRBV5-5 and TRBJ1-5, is DAGVTQSPTHLIKTRGQQVTLRCSPISGHKSVSWYQQVLGQGPQFIFQYYEKEERGRGNFPDRFSARQFPNYSSELNVNALLLGDSALYLCASSFRDSNQPQHFGDGTRLSIL.

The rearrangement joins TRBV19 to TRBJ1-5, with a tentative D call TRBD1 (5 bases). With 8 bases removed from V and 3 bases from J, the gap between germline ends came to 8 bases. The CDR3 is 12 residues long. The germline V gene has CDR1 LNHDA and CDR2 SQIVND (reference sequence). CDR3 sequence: CASETVNQPQHF. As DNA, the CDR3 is TGTGCCAGTGAGACAGTCAATCAGCCCCAGCATTTT.